The 9 T cell receptor beta chains reported below all come from one sample, sequenced in a study of T cell changes during pregnancy in multiple sclerosis. The protocol was immunoSEQ multiplex PCR, while the TCRdb copy is restricted to in-frame clones and leaves out a portion. The table shows tens of thousands of clones, with 90% occurring only once. Here the sequenced sample was CD4+ T cells from peripheral blood mononuclear cells, taken in the second trimester of pregnancy. The receptors here all came from a female donor with multiple sclerosis, enrolled in a pregnancy study.

This rearrangement joins TRBV27 to TRBJ2-7; 9 bases fit TRBD1. CDR3 length equals 18 residues. CDR1 is MNHEY, CDR2 SMNVEV, per germline (reference sequence). V shed 6 bases and J 6 bases; nucleotides not matched to a gene: 21. The CDR3 DNA follows: TGTGCCAGCAGCAACAACAACTACCCGGGACAGGGAGATATCGAGCAGTACTTC. This translates into CASSNNNYPGQGDIEQYF.

The CDR3 sequence: CASSHGLIYEQYF. The DNA of the CDR3 is TGTGCCAGCAGCCACGGACTGATCTACGAGCAGTACTTC. V is TRBV5-4 and J is TRBJ2-7; D is perhaps TRBD2 (5 bases). This CDR3 spans 13 amino acids. Germline V lookup: CDR1 SGHNT, CDR2 YYREEE (reference sequence). V was trimmed by 4 bases and J by 3 bases, leaving 11 bases between them.

The rearrangement links TRBV28 to TRBJ1-5; D possibly corresponds to TRBD1 (5 bases). Trimming left V 6 bases short and J 5 bases short, with 17 bases between. The CDR3 is 15 amino acids. The germline V gene encodes CDR1 MDHEN and CDR2 SYDVKM. In DNA, the CDR3 is TGTGCCAGCAGCTGGGACTCAAGGGGTCATCAGCCCCAGCATTTT. Translated, it gives CASSWDSRGHQPQHF.

This clone was seen just once. V is TRBV7-2 and J is TRBJ1-1; possible D gene TRBD1, 6 bases. The V gene lost 5 bases and the J gene lost 4 bases, with 20 bases spanning the gap. This CDR3 comprises 16 residues. Per germline, CDR1 SGHTA and CDR2 FQGNSA. CDR3 region: CASSTKGGTLGTEAFF. CDR3 DNA: TGTGCCAGCAGCACCAAGGGGGGGACTTTGGGCACTGAAGCTTTCTTT.

This CDR3 reads CAWSKGQGVSPLHF. The CDR3, as DNA: TGTGCCTGGAGTAAGGGACAGGGAGTGTCACCCCTCCACTTT. This chain links TRBV30 with TRBJ1-6; 9 nucleotides align to TRBD1. This CDR3 contains 14 residues. V shed 2 bases and J 10 bases; nucleotides not matched to a gene: 6. Germline V gives CDR1 GTSNPN, CDR2 SVGIG (reference sequence).

The chain employs TRBV5-6 and TRBJ2-3; 9 bases fit TRBD2. Germline CDR1 reads SGHDT; CDR2 reads YYEEEE. The V gene end was trimmed by 2 bases and the J gene end by 1 base; junction bases not matched to a gene: 5. The CDR3 runs 16 residues. DNA for the CDR3: TGTGCCAGCAGCTTTCGGTCTAGCGGGGGCACAGATACGCAGTATTTT. Its protein is CASSFRSSGGTDTQYF.

This clone was seen once. The V gene is TRBV27, the J gene TRBJ2-1, with D perhaps TRBD2 (6 bases). V dropped 7 bases and J dropped 0 bases, with 19 bases sitting between them. Per the germline V gene, CDR1 is MNHEY and CDR2 is SMNVEV (reference sequence). The CDR3 sequence is 17 residues long. This CDR3 reads CASNKWRASSSYNEQFF. Written as DNA, the CDR3 is TGTGCCAGCAATAAGTGGAGGGCCAGCAGCTCCTACAATGAGCAGTTCTTC.

This clone was counted a single time. The J gene is TRBJ1-2, the V gene TRBV5-1, with a tentative D call TRBD1 (5 bases). Germline V lookup: CDR1 SGHRS, CDR2 YFSETQ. The germline V and J ends were trimmed by 1 base and 3 bases, with 7 bases remaining between them. This CDR3 is 13 amino acids long. The CDR3 nucleotides read TGCGCCAGCAGCTTGACGACAGACTATGGCTACACCTTC. This gives the protein CASSLTTDYGYTF.

The chain links TRBV7-2 to TRBJ1-2; D might be TRBD1 (6 bases). V was trimmed by 3 bases and J by 6 bases, leaving 17 bases between them. The germline gives CDR1 SGHTA, CDR2 FQGNSA. The CDR3 spans 15 residues. The chain's CDR3 is CASSFELQGGNGYTF. DNA for the CDR3: TGTGCCAGCAGCTTCGAATTACAGGGTGGGAATGGCTACACCTTC.